This T cell receptor beta chain was documented in a study of cytomegalovirus exposure and HLA in healthy donors. CDR3 size: 14 residues. The germline V gene encodes CDR1 MNHEY and CDR2 SVGAGI. The V gene end was trimmed by 6 bases and the J gene end by 6 bases; junction bases not matched to a gene: 7. Use of 60 Vbeta and 13 Jbeta primers characterized the PCR. The data were produced by immunoSEQ multiplex PCR, yet TCRdb's version contains in-frame clones alone and is incomplete. The sample has under 45,000 clones, approximately 70% seen once. V gene TRBV6-5 combines with J gene TRBJ2-2; 7 bases agree with TRBD2. The source material was PBMCs. The TCR originated in a man aged 25 to 40 in good health and CMV-seronegative. The DNA of the CDR3 is TGTGCCAGCAGATTCACTAGCGATCCCGGGGAGCTGTTTTTT. It specifies CASRFTSDPGELFF.